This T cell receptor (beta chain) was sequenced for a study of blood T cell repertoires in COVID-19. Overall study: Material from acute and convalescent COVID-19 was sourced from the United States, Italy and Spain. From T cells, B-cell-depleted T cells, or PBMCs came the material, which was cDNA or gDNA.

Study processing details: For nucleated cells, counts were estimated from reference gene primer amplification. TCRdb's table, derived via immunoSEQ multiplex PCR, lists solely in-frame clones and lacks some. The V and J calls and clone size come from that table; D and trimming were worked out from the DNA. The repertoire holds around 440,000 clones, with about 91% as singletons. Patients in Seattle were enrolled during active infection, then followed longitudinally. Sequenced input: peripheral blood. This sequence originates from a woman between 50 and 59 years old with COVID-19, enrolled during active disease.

The CDR3 loop reads CAWTASQFSTDTQYF. CDR3 DNA sequence: TGTGCCTGGACGGCTTCACAGTTTAGCACAGATACGCAGTATTTT. V gene TRBV30 combines with J gene TRBJ2-3; D is unresolved. CDR1 is GTSNPN and CDR2 is SVGIG in the germline V gene (reference sequence). The CDR3 length is 15 residues. V lost 4 bases and J 0 bases, leaving 14 bases between the germline ends.